A selection of T cell receptor beta chains follows, all from one sample in a study of blood T cell repertoires in COVID-19. The table came from immunoSEQ multiplex PCR; TCRdb's copy has only in-frame clones and leaves some out. The sample holds some 66,000 clones, around 93% seen once. Sequencing was carried out using peripheral blood. These TCRs come from a human donor in a cohort sampled during active COVID-19. The CDR3 runs from the conserved cysteine through the conserved F or W. D genes are given only for firm matches. Clone size is shown for a subset of rows, as once, few, many or a class of expanded clone.

V,J,size,D,DNA,CDR3
TRBV19,TRBJ2-3,NA,NA,TGTGCCAGTCAGGGGAGACAATCAGATACGCAGTATTTT,CASQGRQSDTQYF
TRBV3-1/TRBV3-2,TRBJ2-5,NA,NA,TGTGCCAGCAGCCTAAGGGGCGCGGGGAAACAAGAGACCCAGTACTTC,CASSLRGAGKQETQYF
TRBV7-9,TRBJ2-4,NA,TRBD1,TGTGCCAGCAGCTTAGGGGACAGGGGGCGAGATGTTCAGTACTTC,CASSLGDRGRDVQYF
TRBV24-1,TRBJ1-5,once,NA,TGTGCCACCAGTGATTCTAAACTAGGGGGTGGGGGCAATCGTCCCCAGCATTTT,CATSDSKLGGGGNRPQHF
TRBV15,TRBJ1-2,NA,TRBD1,TGTGCCACCAGCAGGGACAGGGCCTATGGCTACACCTTC,CATSRDRAYGYTF
TRBV7-9,TRBJ2-5,NA,TRBD2,TGTGCCAGCAGCTCCTCCGGCCCTAGCGGGGTGGGTGAGACCCAGTACTTC,CASSSSGPSGVGETQYF
TRBV9,TRBJ2-1,NA,TRBD2,TGTGCCAGCAGCGTACTAGCGGGAGGGTCGGGGTGGAATGAGCAGTTCTTC,CASSVLAGGSGWNEQFF
TRBV7-9,TRBJ2-5,NA,TRBD2,TGTGCCAGCAGCTCGATCGGGGGGGCGGGCACAGAGACCCAGTACTTC,CASSSIGGAGTETQYF
TRBV29-1,TRBJ2-5,NA,TRBD2,TGCAGCGTCGGGACTAGCGGGGGGCCGGGGGAGACCCAGTACTTC,CSVGTSGGPGETQYF
TRBV7-3,TRBJ1-1,NA,TRBD1,TGTGCCAGCAGCCTACAGGGGCCGAACACTGAAGCTTTCTTT,CASSLQGPNTEAFF
TRBV5-6,TRBJ1-1,NA,NA,TGTGCCAGCAGCTTGCGGGGCACTGAAGCTTTCTTT,CASSLRGTEAFF
TRBV20-1,TRBJ2-7,NA,NA,TGCAGTGCTAGGGGGCTCTACGAGCAGTACTTC,CSARGLYEQYF
TRBV11-3,TRBJ2-5,NA,TRBD2,TGTGCCAGCAGCTCGGGACTAGCGGGGGGGGAAGGAGAGACCCAGTACTTC,CASSSGLAGGEGETQYF
TRBV24-1,TRBJ1-5,NA,NA,TGTGCCACCGCCGCGGCTCGATTGGACGGGGACAATCAGCCCCAGCATTTT,CATAAARLDGDNQPQHF
TRBV7-9,TRBJ2-7,NA,NA,TGTGCCAGCAGCTTAGGGGGGGGGCCGAGCGAGCAGTACTTC,CASSLGGGPSEQYF
TRBV11-3,TRBJ1-1,NA,NA,TGTGCCAGCAGCTTAGGGGGCGCGATGAACACTGAAGCTTTCTTT,CASSLGGAMNTEAFF
TRBV5-4,TRBJ1-6,few,NA,TGTGCCAGCAGGGATCAGGGTTGGGACTCCTATAATTCACCCCTCCACTTT,CASRDQGWDSYNSPLHF
TRBV10-3,TRBJ2-1,NA,TRBD1,TGTGCCATCAGCCCGGGACAGGGGGATTACAATGAGCAGTTCTTC,CAISPGQGDYNEQFF
TRBV20-1,TRBJ2-3,NA,TRBD2,TGCAGTGCTAGTCCCCCTAGCGGGAGGATGATTCTAGATACGCAGTATTTT,CSASPPSGRMILDTQYF
TRBV7-2,TRBJ2-1,once,NA,TGTGCCAGCAGCTTGGCGGGACCCTCCTACAATGAGCAGTTCTTC,CASSLAGPSYNEQFF
TRBV18,TRBJ1-1,once,TRBD1,TGTGCCAGCTCACTGGGACAGCTGAACACTGAAGCTTTCTTT,CASSLGQLNTEAFF
TRBV28,TRBJ2-5,NA,TRBD1,TGTGCCAGCAGCTCCGGGACAGGGGGCGTCCAGTACTTC,CASSSGTGGVQYF
TRBV6-6,TRBJ1-1,NA,TRBD1,TGTGCCAGCAGTTACTCCTCAGGACAGGGCTCAGCTTTCTTT,CASSYSSGQGSAFF
TRBV19,TRBJ2-5,NA,TRBD2,TGTGCCAGTAGTATAGACCTAGCGGGGGGAGGGCCGGAGACCCAGTACTTC,CASSIDLAGGGPETQYF
TRBV7-2,TRBJ1-6,NA,NA,TGTGCCACCGAGGACAAACCGGGACTCAGTAATTCACCCCTCCACTTT,CATEDKPGLSNSPLHF
TRBV10-3,TRBJ2-1,NA,NA,TGTGCCATCAGTGTTCAAGGCGACCGACTTTACAATGAGCAGTTCTTC,CAISVQGDRLYNEQFF
TRBV19,TRBJ1-1,NA,TRBD1,TGTGCCAGTAGTATACGGGATACAGGGGGGAACACTGAAGCTTTCTTT,CASSIRDTGGNTEAFF
TRBV7-2,TRBJ1-1,once,NA,TGTGCCAGCCTCTTGACTAAGAACACTGAAGCTTTCTTT,CASLLTKNTEAFF
TRBV6-5,TRBJ2-3,NA,NA,TGTGCCAGCACGCCTAGCAGTTTCACAGATACGCAGTATTTT,CASTPSSFTDTQYF
TRBV7-2,TRBJ1-6,NA,NA,TGTGCCAGCAGCTTAGCGCACGCTACAGCAGGTTCACCCCTCCACTTT,CASSLAHATAGSPLHF
TRBV20-1,TRBJ2-1,NA,TRBD2,TGCAGTGCTAGTGTTACTAGCGGGGGGCTAGGCTACAATGAGCAGTTCTTC,CSASVTSGGLGYNEQFF
TRBV9,TRBJ2-3,NA,NA,TGTGCCAGCAGCTTCGCAGATACGCAGTATTTT,CASSFADTQYF
TRBV6-5,TRBJ1-3,NA,TRBD1,TGTGCCAGCAGTCAACAGGGGGCGAAGAGAAACACCATATATTTT,CASSQQGAKRNTIYF
TRBV6-1,TRBJ1-4,NA,NA,TGTGCCAGCAGTGAAGTCTGGGCTACAACTAATGAAAAACTGTTTTTT,CASSEVWATTNEKLFF
TRBV28,TRBJ2-3,NA,NA,TGTGCCAGCTCAGGGTCCACAGATACGCAGTATTTT,CASSGSTDTQYF
TRBV10-3,TRBJ2-7,NA,NA,TGTGCCATCAGTGAGTCGGGTTTATCTTCGGGATACGAGCAGTACTTC,CAISESGLSSGYEQYF
TRBV18,TRBJ2-1,NA,TRBD1,TGTGCCAGCTCAACTCCCGGGACAGGCATCATCGGGGAGCAGTTCTTC,CASSTPGTGIIGEQFF
TRBV15,TRBJ2-6,NA,TRBD1,TGTGCCACCAGCAGAGACCGGACAGGGATTTCTTCTGGGGCCAACGTCCTGACTTTC,CATSRDRTGISSGANVLTF
TRBV11-2,TRBJ1-2,NA,NA,TGTGCCAGCAGCCCCGCCGGAGGGTTGGGCTACACCTTC,CASSPAGGLGYTF
TRBV19,TRBJ1-2,NA,TRBD1,TGTGCCAGCCGGGACAGGGAGTATGGCTACACCTTC,CASRDREYGYTF
TRBV6-2/TRBV6-3,TRBJ2-5,NA,NA,TGTGCCAGCAGTATAAATTTAGGGGTGTCTGAGACCCAGTACTTC,CASSINLGVSETQYF
TRBV15,TRBJ1-1,few,NA,TGTGCCACCAGCAGAGATCAGAACACTGAAGCTTTCTTT,CATSRDQNTEAFF
TRBV6-4,TRBJ1-1,NA,TRBD1,TGTGCCAGCCGACAGGGACTTAACACTGAAGCTTTCTTT,CASRQGLNTEAFF
TRBV5-3,TRBJ2-2,NA,NA,TGTGCCAGAAGCTGTTATTCTACCGGGGAGCTGTTTTTT,CARSCYSTGELFF
TRBV7-9,TRBJ1-3,NA,NA,TGTGCCAGCAGTCCCAGTGGCTCCGGAAACACCATATATTTT,CASSPSGSGNTIYF
TRBV9,TRBJ2-3,NA,TRBD1,TGTGCCAGCAGCGGAACCGGGACAGGGGGCGCGTTAGATACGCAGTATTTT,CASSGTGTGGALDTQYF
TRBV18,TRBJ2-7,NA,TRBD1,TGTGCCAGCTCCCAACCGGGACAGGGGGTCTACGAGCAGTACTTC,CASSQPGQGVYEQYF